Each of the 18 T cell receptor beta chains below was sequenced from the same sample in a study of identical twins. Each CDR3 protein gets one entry after TCRdb re-called the 5' RACE reads with MiXCR. The sample lists around 370,000 distinct CDR3 sequences, approximately 9.1% occurring once. The sequenced sample consisted of naive T cells sorted from blood. Receptors were obtained from a woman in her forties or fifties in good health.

The V call is TRBV20-1, the J call TRBJ2-2; 8 bases agree with TRBD1. The germline V gene has CDR1 DFQATT and CDR2 SNEGSKA (reference sequence). The CDR3 has 13 residues. Losses at the gene ends were 1 base for V and 5 bases for J; bases not matched to a gene: 0. The CDR3 sequence: CSARGQGTGELFF. The CDR3 region has the DNA TGCAGTGCTAGAGGACAGGGGACCGGGGAGCTGTTTTTT.

V is TRBV7-8 and J is TRBJ2-6; D is perhaps TRBD1 (6 bases). Germline V gene data show CDR1 as SGHVS and CDR2 as FQNEAQ. The CDR3 is 15 amino acids. Trimming removed 2 bases from V and 12 bases from J, with 17 bases in between. CDR3 protein: CASSLLQGSAVVLTF. The CDR3 nucleotides are TGTGCCAGCAGCTTATTACAGGGTAGCGCCGTCGTCCTGACTTTC.

The chain has TRBV20-1 and TRBJ2-5, with 14 bases matching TRBD2. The CDR3 totals 17 residues. CDR1 and CDR2 (germline): DFQATT, SNEGSKA (reference sequence). The junction had 14 bases not matched to a gene; V was cut back by 6 bases and J by 5 bases. Written as DNA, the CDR3 is TGCAGTGCGGAGAGGGGACTAGCGGGAGTGCTATTCGAGACCCAGTACTTC. This translates into CSAERGLAGVLFETQYF.

In its sample, this clonotype was seen a few times. As DNA, the CDR3 is TGTGCCAGCGGTCTAGACAGGTTACCCTACGAGCAGTACTTC. It codes for CASGLDRLPYEQYF. V usage is TRBV27 and J usage is TRBJ2-7; possibly TRBD1 for D (6 bases). With 8 bases removed from V and 2 bases from J, the gap between germline ends came to 16 bases. Per the germline V gene, CDR1 is MNHEY and CDR2 is SMNVEV (reference sequence). The CDR3 is made up of 14 amino acids.

This clonotype was recorded a few times. This chain joins TRBV19 and TRBJ2-5; TRBD2 matches 14 bases. This CDR3 comprises 17 residues. CDR1 is LNHDA and CDR2 is SQIVND in the germline V gene (reference sequence). V shed 6 bases, J shed 2 bases, and the junction held 8 bases outside the gene matches. In DNA form, the CDR3 reads TGTGCCAGTAGCAAAGGACTAGCGGGGGGAATACAAGAGACCCAGTACTTC. It encodes CASSKGLAGGIQETQYF.

This clonotype was seen a few times. The chain combines TRBV15 with TRBJ2-7, with TRBD1 identical over 7 bases. V dropped 1 base and J dropped 1; count of bases not matched to a gene: 4. The length of the CDR3 is 15 residues. Looked up from germline, CDR1 is LNHNV and CDR2 is YYDKDF (reference sequence). CDR3 nucleotides: TGTGCCACCAGCAGAGGACGACAGGGTTCCTACGAGCAGTACGTC. It is translated as CATSRGRQGSYEQYV.

The CDR3 nucleotides are TGTGCCACCAGCAGTCTAGAGGCCGGGGAGCTGTTTTTT. Translating it yields CATSSLEAGELFF. J is TRBJ2-2 and V is TRBV15; no clear D. This CDR3 contains 13 residues. Germline V lookup: CDR1 LNHNV, CDR2 YYDKDF (reference sequence). V was cut by 3 bases and J by 6 bases, with 8 bases left in between.

The rearrangement links TRBV27 to TRBJ2-1; D ambiguous. Trimming pared 6 bases from V and 9 bases from J, leaving 15 bases between. Per the germline V gene, CDR1 is MNHEY and CDR2 is SMNVEV (reference sequence). This CDR3 is built from 13 residues. Written as DNA, the CDR3 is TGTGCCAGCAGCCCATTAGGAGCCAGTGAGCAGTTCTTC. This gives the protein CASSPLGASEQFF.

This chain uses TRBV5-1 with TRBJ2-5; 9 bases agree with TRBD2. Germline CDR1 SGHRS, CDR2 YFSETQ. V lost 4 bases and J lost 4; bases outside the gene matches: 8. The CDR3 has 15 residues. DNA of the CDR3: TGCGCCAGCAGCGATAGCGGGAGTACCGGAGAGACCCAGTACTTC. Translation: CASSDSGSTGETQYF.

This clonotype was counted at least ten times. This rearrangement joins TRBV5-1 to TRBJ2-7, with D perhaps TRBD2 (6 bases). The CDR3 loop spans 14 amino acids. Germline V CDR1 and CDR2: SGHRS, YFSETQ. Trimming cost V 0 bases and J 7 bases, with 14 bases left between them. The CDR3 sequence is CASSLAGREGEQYF. DNA of the CDR3: TGCGCCAGCAGCTTGGCTGGGCGGGAAGGGGAGCAGTACTTC.

This clonotype turned up a few times. J is TRBJ2-1 and V is TRBV11-2; 8 nucleotides align to TRBD2. Germline loops: CDR1 SGHAT, CDR2 FQNNGV. CDR3 size: 14 residues. V lost 5 bases to trimming and J lost 8 bases; unmatched junction nucleotides: 8. The CDR3 DNA reads TGTGCCAGCAGCCTTATTCGGGGGGGGGATGAGCAGTTCTTC. As protein: CASSLIRGGDEQFF.

This clonotype was detected only a few times. Germline is not matched at one junction end, which may reflect a read error. CDR3 residues: CASSFPGQAQF. DNA for the CDR3: TGTGCCAGCAGTTTTCCGGGACAGGCCCAATTT. The chain carries TRBV12-3 or TRBV12-4 and TRBJ1-1, with 8 positions matching TRBD1. This CDR3 is 11 amino acids long.

This clonotype showed up many times. The DNA of the CDR3 is TGTGCCAGCAGTTTGGGGGGGGCCACAGATACGCAGTATTTT. Translated, it gives CASSLGGATDTQYF. The chain joins TRBV12-3 or TRBV12-4 to TRBJ2-3, with a possible D match to TRBD2 (7 bases). The V end lost 3 bases, the J end lost 2 bases, and 9 bases lay between the germline ends. There are 14 residues in the CDR3.

V usage is TRBV6-1 and J usage is TRBJ1-5; 10 nucleotides align to TRBD1. CDR1 is MNHNS and CDR2 is SASEGT in the germline V gene. V lost 4 bases to trimming and J lost 3 bases; unmatched junction nucleotides: 3. CDR3 length: 15 amino acids. CDR3 nucleotide sequence: TGTGCCAGCAGTGGACAGGGGGCCCTCAATCAGCCCCAGCATTTT. This translates into CASSGQGALNQPQHF.

This clonotype was observed many times. This sequence joins TRBV29-1 and TRBJ1-4; D perhaps matches TRBD1 (5 bases). V gave up 4 bases and J gave up 5 bases, with 14 bases separating them. Germline lookup yields CDR1 SQVTM and CDR2 ANQGSEA. The CDR3 sequence is 14 residues long. The CDR3 region is CSVVIRQLNEKLFF. CDR3 coding DNA: TGCAGCGTTGTAATTCGACAGTTAAATGAAAAACTGTTTTTT.

This clonotype has just a few counts. The genes are TRBV19 and TRBJ2-5, with TRBD2 matching 9 bases. The CDR3 has 16 residues. V was pared by 3 bases and J by 5 bases, with 10 bases of the junction left unmatched. Germline CDR1 is LNHDA and CDR2 is SQIVND (reference sequence). In nucleotides, the CDR3 is TGTGCCAGTAGTATTAGCGGGAGATGGAGAGAGGAGACCCAGTACTTC. This encodes CASSISGRWREETQYF.

Ten or more counts support this clonotype. This chain connects TRBV7-9 to TRBJ1-4; 7 nucleotides align to TRBD1. Germline loops: CDR1 SEHNR, CDR2 FQNEAQ (reference sequence). This CDR3 contains 15 residues. Germline trimming cut 6 bases from V and 4 bases from J; bases unmatched to any gene: 8. The CDR3 sequence is CASRRAGTVNEKLFF. Written as DNA, the CDR3 is TGTGCCAGCAGACGGGCCGGGACAGTTAATGAAAAACTGTTTTTT.

The table lists this clonotype with many counts. The chain uses TRBV9 and TRBJ2-1; 11 positions match TRBD2. Trimming took 0 bases from V and 9 from J; bases not matched to a gene: 14. This CDR3 spans 18 amino acids. Germline V gene data show CDR1 as SGDLS and CDR2 as YYNGEE. The CDR3 protein is CASSVDLYTSGRQGEQFF. The CDR3, as DNA: TGTGCCAGCAGCGTAGATCTATACACTAGCGGGAGACAGGGTGAGCAGTTCTTC.